These T cell receptor beta chains were read from a single sample in a study of T cell changes during pregnancy in multiple sclerosis. TCRdb keeps only in-frame clones here, not all; method: immunoSEQ multiplex PCR. The table has approximately 84,000 clones, 85% to 95% seen once. This specimen consisted of peripheral blood, obtained in the second trimester of pregnancy. Every receptor here comes from a female donor in good health, enrolled as a control in a pregnancy study. The CDR3 runs from the conserved cysteine through the conserved F or W. The order of the fields is D gene, J gene, clone size, V gene, CDR3 DNA, CDR3 protein. D genes are given only for firm matches. The listing skips clone size in some rows; elsewhere it reads once, few, many or a size class.

D gene: TRBD1
J gene: TRBJ1-1
clone size: few
V gene: TRBV7-2
CDR3 DNA: TGTGCCAGCAGGAGACAGGGGGCGGAGAACACTGAAGCTTTCTTT
CDR3 protein: CASRRQGAENTEAFF

D gene: TRBD2
J gene: TRBJ2-5
clone size: once
V gene: TRBV2
CDR3 DNA: TGTGCCAGCAGTGGCGGGAGGCACCAAGAGACCCAGTACTTC
CDR3 protein: CASSGGRHQETQYF

D gene: NA
J gene: TRBJ1-1
clone size: NA
V gene: TRBV18
CDR3 DNA: TGTGCCAGCTCACCGAGGCAATCGGTCACTGAAGCTTTCTTT
CDR3 protein: CASSPRQSVTEAFF

D gene: NA
J gene: TRBJ1-5
clone size: NA
V gene: TRBV11-2
CDR3 DNA: TGTGCCAGCAGCTTATATAGCAATCAGCCCCAGCATTTT
CDR3 protein: CASSLYSNQPQHF

D gene: TRBD1
J gene: TRBJ2-7
clone size: NA
V gene: TRBV13
CDR3 DNA: TGTGCCAGCAGCCCCGGGACAGACTGGACCTACGAGCAGTACTTC
CDR3 protein: CASSPGTDWTYEQYF

D gene: TRBD1
J gene: TRBJ2-7
clone size: NA
V gene: TRBV18
CDR3 DNA: TGTGCCAGCTCGAGAAGTAGGGACAGGACGACTTACGAGCAGTACTTC
CDR3 protein: CASSRSRDRTTYEQYF

D gene: TRBD1
J gene: TRBJ2-7
clone size: NA
V gene: TRBV6-6
CDR3 DNA: TGTGCCAGCAGTTACTCGGGACAGGGTCAGGGGGAGCAGTACTTC
CDR3 protein: CASSYSGQGQGEQYF

D gene: TRBD2
J gene: TRBJ2-7
clone size: NA
V gene: TRBV6-1
CDR3 DNA: TGTGCCAGCAGTGAAGCGGCTAGCGGGAGTCTTGAGCAGTACTTC
CDR3 protein: CASSEAASGSLEQYF

D gene: TRBD1
J gene: TRBJ2-3
clone size: NA
V gene: TRBV30
CDR3 DNA: TGTGCCTGGAGTGGACAGGGGGCCGGTACAGATACGCAGTATTTT
CDR3 protein: CAWSGQGAGTDTQYF

D gene: NA
J gene: TRBJ2-4
clone size: NA
V gene: TRBV2
CDR3 DNA: TGTGCCAGCAGTAGGGGGGGAGAAGTAGCCAAAAACATTCAGTACTTC
CDR3 protein: CASSRGGEVAKNIQYF

D gene: NA
J gene: TRBJ2-5
clone size: NA
V gene: TRBV5-6
CDR3 DNA: TGTGCCAGCAGCGAACCTCTTAGGACCCAGTACTTC
CDR3 protein: CASSEPLRTQYF

D gene: NA
J gene: TRBJ2-1
clone size: once
V gene: TRBV9
CDR3 DNA: TGTGCCAGCAGCCCGACACCTGGGTTGTGGAATGAGCAGTTCTTC
CDR3 protein: CASSPTPGLWNEQFF

D gene: TRBD2
J gene: TRBJ2-2
clone size: NA
V gene: TRBV7-2
CDR3 DNA: TGTGCCAGCAGCTTTTCCCAAGGGAGGGCGAACACCGGGGAGCTGTTTTTT
CDR3 protein: CASSFSQGRANTGELFF

D gene: TRBD2
J gene: TRBJ2-1
clone size: NA
V gene: TRBV28
CDR3 DNA: TGTGCCAGCAGCATCCCTGGGGGGGGCTCCTACAATGAGCAGTTCTTC
CDR3 protein: CASSIPGGGSYNEQFF

D gene: TRBD1
J gene: TRBJ2-7
clone size: NA
V gene: TRBV2
CDR3 DNA: TGTGCCAGCGACGAGACAGGGGGTGGGGAGCAGTACTTC
CDR3 protein: CASDETGGGEQYF

D gene: NA
J gene: TRBJ1-3
clone size: NA
V gene: TRBV2
CDR3 DNA: TGTGCCAGCAGTGACGCCAGGGCCTCACTACCCGCCATATATTTT
CDR3 protein: CASSDARASLPAIYF

D gene: TRBD1
J gene: TRBJ1-1
clone size: once
V gene: TRBV5-1
CDR3 DNA: TGCGCCAGCGGGACGGACAGGGGAGGGCGGGCTTTCTTT
CDR3 protein: CASGTDRGGRAFF

D gene: TRBD1
J gene: TRBJ2-7
clone size: NA
V gene: TRBV5-1
CDR3 DNA: TGCGCCAGCAGCCCAGGACAGGGGAGCTACGAGCAGTACTTC
CDR3 protein: CASSPGQGSYEQYF

D gene: NA
J gene: TRBJ1-5
clone size: NA
V gene: TRBV13
CDR3 DNA: TGTGCCAGCAGCTTGCGGCCTACAGCGGGCAATCAGCCCCAGCATTTT
CDR3 protein: CASSLRPTAGNQPQHF

D gene: NA
J gene: TRBJ1-1
clone size: NA
V gene: TRBV6-5
CDR3 DNA: TGTGCCAGCAGTTACCGGGGTTCGAGCACTGAAGCTTTCTTT
CDR3 protein: CASSYRGSSTEAFF

D gene: TRBD1
J gene: TRBJ2-1
clone size: NA
V gene: TRBV2
CDR3 DNA: TGTGCCAGCAGCGGGACAGGGGGCAATGAGCAGTTCTTC
CDR3 protein: CASSGTGGNEQFF

D gene: TRBD2
J gene: TRBJ2-5
clone size: once
V gene: TRBV11-2
CDR3 DNA: TGTGCCAGCAGCCCCCCGACTAGCGGGAACCAAGAGACCCAGTACTTC
CDR3 protein: CASSPPTSGNQETQYF

D gene: NA
J gene: TRBJ1-5
clone size: NA
V gene: TRBV4-1
CDR3 DNA: TGCGCCAGCAGGCTTGAAGCCGGGGTGAACAATCAGCCCCAGCATTTT
CDR3 protein: CASRLEAGVNNQPQHF

D gene: TRBD1
J gene: TRBJ1-1
clone size: once
V gene: TRBV5-4
CDR3 DNA: TGTGCCAGCAGGCCTCGGACAGGGGGGATAAGGAGGGCTTTCTTT
CDR3 protein: CASRPRTGGIRRAFF

D gene: NA
J gene: TRBJ2-3
clone size: NA
V gene: TRBV7-2
CDR3 DNA: TGTGCCAGCAGCCGAGCCCTACCAGGGTCAGATACGCAGTATTTT
CDR3 protein: CASSRALPGSDTQYF

D gene: TRBD1
J gene: TRBJ2-6
clone size: NA
V gene: TRBV11-2
CDR3 DNA: TGTGCCAGCGCAAAAAAGGGACAGGGGAGCTCTGGGGCCAACGTCCTGACTTTC
CDR3 protein: CASAKKGQGSSGANVLTF

D gene: TRBD2
J gene: TRBJ2-1
clone size: NA
V gene: TRBV6-5
CDR3 DNA: TGTGCCAGCAGACTTAGCGGGATTTACAATGAGCAGTTCTTC
CDR3 protein: CASRLSGIYNEQFF

D gene: NA
J gene: TRBJ2-7
clone size: NA
V gene: TRBV10-3
CDR3 DNA: TGTGCCACTACAGGAATATTGTCGGACGAGCAGTACTTC
CDR3 protein: CATTGILSDEQYF

D gene: TRBD1
J gene: TRBJ2-1
clone size: NA
V gene: TRBV11-3
CDR3 DNA: TGTGCCAGCAGCCGGACAGGCAATGAGCAGTTCTTC
CDR3 protein: CASSRTGNEQFF

D gene: TRBD1
J gene: TRBJ2-3
clone size: NA
V gene: TRBV4-2
CDR3 DNA: TGTGCCAGCAGCCAAGGCCCGGGACAGGGGGCTTATGATACGCAGTATTTT
CDR3 protein: CASSQGPGQGAYDTQYF

D gene: NA
J gene: TRBJ1-5
clone size: NA
V gene: TRBV11-1
CDR3 DNA: TGTGCCAGCAGCTTAAATCAGGGAACCGATCAGCCCCAGCATTTT
CDR3 protein: CASSLNQGTDQPQHF

D gene: NA
J gene: TRBJ2-1
clone size: few
V gene: TRBV6-1
CDR3 DNA: TGTGCCAGCACCTGGACTACCTACAATGAGCAGTTCTTC
CDR3 protein: CASTWTTYNEQFF

D gene: TRBD2
J gene: TRBJ2-1
clone size: NA
V gene: TRBV6-5
CDR3 DNA: TGTGCCAGCAGTACTTTAGCGGGAGGGCCTCCTGAGCAGTTCTTC
CDR3 protein: CASSTLAGGPPEQFF

D gene: TRBD1
J gene: TRBJ1-3
clone size: NA
V gene: TRBV19
CDR3 DNA: TGTGCCAGTAGTCCCGGGGACAGCTCTGGAAACACCATATATTTT
CDR3 protein: CASSPGDSSGNTIYF

D gene: NA
J gene: TRBJ2-3
clone size: NA
V gene: TRBV5-1
CDR3 DNA: TGCGCCAGCACCCCTTTGTTTGGCGGGGATACGCAGTATTTT
CDR3 protein: CASTPLFGGDTQYF

D gene: TRBD1
J gene: TRBJ2-7
clone size: NA
V gene: TRBV27
CDR3 DNA: TGTGCCAGCAGTATCGGACAGGGATACGAGCAGTACTTC
CDR3 protein: CASSIGQGYEQYF

D gene: NA
J gene: TRBJ2-3
clone size: NA
V gene: TRBV29-1
CDR3 DNA: TGCAGCGTTGAAGATATGGGGACTGCACGCACAGATACGCAGTATTTT
CDR3 protein: CSVEDMGTARTDTQYF

D gene: TRBD1
J gene: TRBJ2-7
clone size: many
V gene: TRBV28
CDR3 DNA: TGTGCCAGCAGTGCCGCCGACAGGGCTAACTCCTACGAGCAGTACTTC
CDR3 protein: CASSAADRANSYEQYF

D gene: NA
J gene: TRBJ1-1
clone size: once
V gene: TRBV14
CDR3 DNA: TGTGCCAGCAGAGACACATGGAACACTGAAGCTTTCTTT
CDR3 protein: CASRDTWNTEAFF

D gene: TRBD2
J gene: TRBJ2-1
clone size: NA
V gene: TRBV9
CDR3 DNA: TGTGCCAGCAGCGTAGCAGCGGGAAATGAGCAGTTCTTC
CDR3 protein: CASSVAAGNEQFF

D gene: NA
J gene: TRBJ2-7
clone size: NA
V gene: TRBV4-1
CDR3 DNA: TGCGCCAGCAGCCAATCACCACCACCAGGGGACTACGAGCAGTACTTC
CDR3 protein: CASSQSPPPGDYEQYF

D gene: NA
J gene: TRBJ1-2
clone size: NA
V gene: TRBV11-2
CDR3 DNA: TGTGCCAGCAGCTCCGGACAAGCATACGCACGAGGCTACACCTTC
CDR3 protein: CASSSGQAYARGYTF

D gene: TRBD2
J gene: TRBJ2-2
clone size: NA
V gene: TRBV28
CDR3 DNA: TGTGCCAGCACCTGGGGGGGGAACACCGGGGAGCTGTTTTTT
CDR3 protein: CASTWGGNTGELFF